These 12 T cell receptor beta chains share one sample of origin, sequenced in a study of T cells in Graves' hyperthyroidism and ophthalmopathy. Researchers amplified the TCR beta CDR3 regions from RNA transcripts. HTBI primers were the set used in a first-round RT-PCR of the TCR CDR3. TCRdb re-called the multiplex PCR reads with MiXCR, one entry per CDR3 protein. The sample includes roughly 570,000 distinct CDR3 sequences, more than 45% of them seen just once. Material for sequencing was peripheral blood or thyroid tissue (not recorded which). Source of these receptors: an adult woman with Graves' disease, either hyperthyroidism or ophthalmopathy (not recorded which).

In nucleotides, the CDR3 is TGTGCCATCAGTGAGTCGAAGGCTAGCGTCTACGAGCAGTACTTC. This gives the protein CAISESKASVYEQYF. The rearrangement links TRBV10-3 to TRBJ2-7; perhaps TRBD2 as D (6 bases). Trimming pared 0 bases from V and 3 bases from J, leaving 12 bases between. This CDR3 has 15 amino acids. Germline CDR1 is ENHRY and CDR2 is SYGVKD.

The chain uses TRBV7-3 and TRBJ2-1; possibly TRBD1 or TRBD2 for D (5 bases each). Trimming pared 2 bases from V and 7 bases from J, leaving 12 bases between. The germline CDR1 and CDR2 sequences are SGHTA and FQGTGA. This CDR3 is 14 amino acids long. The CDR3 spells CASSLALGTNEQFF. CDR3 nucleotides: TGTGCCAGCAGCTTAGCACTGGGGACGAATGAGCAGTTCTTC.

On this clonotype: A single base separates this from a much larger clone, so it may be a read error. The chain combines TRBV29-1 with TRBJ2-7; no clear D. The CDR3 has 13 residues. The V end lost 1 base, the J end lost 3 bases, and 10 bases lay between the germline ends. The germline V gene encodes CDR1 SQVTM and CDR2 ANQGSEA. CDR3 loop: CSVEGDGDYEQYF. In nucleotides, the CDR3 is TGCAGCGTTGAAGGGGATGGGGACTACGAGCAGTACTTC.

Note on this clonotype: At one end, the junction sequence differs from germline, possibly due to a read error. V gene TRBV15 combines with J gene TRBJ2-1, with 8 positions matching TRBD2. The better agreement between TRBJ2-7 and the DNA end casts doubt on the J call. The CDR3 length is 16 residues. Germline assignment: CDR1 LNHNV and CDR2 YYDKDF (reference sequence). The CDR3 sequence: CATTRDHGLAYNEQYF. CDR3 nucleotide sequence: TGTGCCACCACCAGAGATCACGGACTAGCCTACAATGAGCAGTACTTC.

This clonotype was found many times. The DNA of the CDR3 is TGCAGTGCTAGGAGTGGGACTTTGGAGACCCAGTACTTC. Protein: CSARSGTLETQYF. The J gene is TRBJ2-5, the V gene TRBV20-1; maybe TRBD2 (6 bases). This CDR3 contains 13 residues. The germline CDR1 and CDR2 sequences are DFQATT and SNEGSKA (reference sequence). V was shortened by 3 bases and J by 5 bases, with 13 bases between the two germline ends.

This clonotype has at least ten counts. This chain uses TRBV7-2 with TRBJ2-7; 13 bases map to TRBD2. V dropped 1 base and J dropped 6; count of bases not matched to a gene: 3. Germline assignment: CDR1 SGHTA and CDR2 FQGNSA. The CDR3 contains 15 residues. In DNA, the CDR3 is TGTGCCAGCAGCTTAGGGGGACTAGCGGGAAGCGAGCAGTACTTC. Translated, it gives CASSLGGLAGSEQYF.

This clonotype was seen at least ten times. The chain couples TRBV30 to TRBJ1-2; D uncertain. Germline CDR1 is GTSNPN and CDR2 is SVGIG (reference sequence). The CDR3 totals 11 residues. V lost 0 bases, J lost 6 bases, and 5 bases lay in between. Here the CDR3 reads CAWSVGNGYTF. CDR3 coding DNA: TGTGCCTGGAGTGTTGGGAATGGCTACACCTTC.

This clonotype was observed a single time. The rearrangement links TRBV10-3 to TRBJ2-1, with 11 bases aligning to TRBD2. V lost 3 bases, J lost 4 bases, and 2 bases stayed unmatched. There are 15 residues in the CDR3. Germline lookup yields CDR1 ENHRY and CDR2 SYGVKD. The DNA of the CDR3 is TGTGCCATCAGTGACGGGACTAGCGGATACAATGAGCAGTTCTTC. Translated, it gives CAISDGTSGYNEQFF.

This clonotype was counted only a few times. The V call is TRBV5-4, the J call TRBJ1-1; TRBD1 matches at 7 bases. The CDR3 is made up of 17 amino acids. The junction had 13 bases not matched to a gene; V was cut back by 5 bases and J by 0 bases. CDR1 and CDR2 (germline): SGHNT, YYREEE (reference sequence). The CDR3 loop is CASSLFPTGRVNTEAFF. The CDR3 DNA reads TGTGCCAGCAGTTTATTCCCGACAGGGAGGGTGAACACTGAAGCTTTCTTT.

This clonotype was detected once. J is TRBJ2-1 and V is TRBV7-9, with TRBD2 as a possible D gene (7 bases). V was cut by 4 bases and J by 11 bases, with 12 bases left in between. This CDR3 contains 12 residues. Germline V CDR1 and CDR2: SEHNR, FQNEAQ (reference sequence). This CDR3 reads CASSYDGGQQFF. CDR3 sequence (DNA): TGTGCCAGCAGCTATGACGGGGGGCAGCAGTTCTTC.

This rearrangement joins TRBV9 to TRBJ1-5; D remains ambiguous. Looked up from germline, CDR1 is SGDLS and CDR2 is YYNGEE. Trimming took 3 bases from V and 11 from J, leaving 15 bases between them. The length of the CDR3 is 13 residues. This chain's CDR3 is CASSAGTKRTQHF. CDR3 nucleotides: TGTGCCAGCAGCGCCGGAACTAAGAGGACCCAGCATTTT.

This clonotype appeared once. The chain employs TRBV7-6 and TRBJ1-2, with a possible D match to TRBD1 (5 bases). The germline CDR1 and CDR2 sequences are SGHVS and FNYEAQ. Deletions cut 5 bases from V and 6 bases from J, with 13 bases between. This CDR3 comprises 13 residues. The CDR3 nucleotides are TGTGCCAGCAGCCGTGGGACTGTGGATGGCTACACCTTC. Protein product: CASSRGTVDGYTF.